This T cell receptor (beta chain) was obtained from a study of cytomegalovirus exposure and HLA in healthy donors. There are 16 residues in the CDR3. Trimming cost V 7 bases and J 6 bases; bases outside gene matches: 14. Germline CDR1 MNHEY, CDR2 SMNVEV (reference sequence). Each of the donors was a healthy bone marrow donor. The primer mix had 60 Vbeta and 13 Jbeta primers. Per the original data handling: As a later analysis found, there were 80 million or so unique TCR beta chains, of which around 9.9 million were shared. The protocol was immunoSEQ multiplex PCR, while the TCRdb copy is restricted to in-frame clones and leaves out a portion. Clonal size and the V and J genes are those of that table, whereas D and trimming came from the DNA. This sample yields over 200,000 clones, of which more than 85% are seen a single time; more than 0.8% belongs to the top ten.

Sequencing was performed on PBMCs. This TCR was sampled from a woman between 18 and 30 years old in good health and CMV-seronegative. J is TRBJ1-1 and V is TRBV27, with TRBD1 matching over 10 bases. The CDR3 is CASNPGTGEVFSEAFF. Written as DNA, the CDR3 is TGTGCCAGCAATCCCGGGACAGGGGAGGTTTTCTCTGAAGCTTTCTTT.